These 3 T cell receptor beta chains came from one sample sequenced in a study of T cell changes during pregnancy in multiple sclerosis. The data were produced by immunoSEQ multiplex PCR, yet TCRdb's version contains in-frame clones alone and is incomplete. The sample contains about 68,000 clones, roughly nine tenths of which appear only once. This material consisted of peripheral blood, taken in the second trimester of pregnancy. All receptors derive from a female donor in good health, enrolled as a control in a pregnancy study.

The V and J genes are TRBV28 and TRBJ1-5; 12 nucleotides align to TRBD1. The junction had 10 bases not matched to a gene; V was cut back by 1 base and J by 6 bases. There are 18 residues in the CDR3. Germline lookup yields CDR1 MDHEN and CDR2 SYDVKM. The CDR3 loop reads CASSLSPSGTGGAQPQHF. Written as DNA, the CDR3 is TGTGCCAGCAGTTTATCCCCATCCGGGACAGGGGGCGCTCAGCCCCAGCATTTT. Full variable domain (rest looked up from reference TRBV28 and TRBJ1-5): DVKVTQSSRYLVKRTGEKVFLECVQDMDHENMFWYRQDPGLGLRLIYFSYDVKMKEKGDIPEGYSVSREKKERFSLILESASTNQTSMYLCASSLSPSGTGGAQPQHFGDGTRLSIL.

This clone showed up just once. The rearrangement links TRBV7-8 to TRBJ2-1, with D unclear. From germline, CDR1 is SGHVS and CDR2 FQNEAQ. V was clipped by 2 bases and J by 7 bases, with 15 bases between them. There are 15 residues in the CDR3. CDR3 bases: TGTGCCAGCAGCTTAAATCCTATAGTTGTGAATGAGCAGTTCTTC. This translates into CASSLNPIVVNEQFF.

This sequence joins TRBV27 and TRBJ2-4, with 8 bases fitting TRBD2. Germline-derived CDR1 and CDR2 are MNHEY and SMNVEV (reference sequence). Unmatched junction bases numbered 3, after V lost 8 bases and J lost 6 bases. The CDR3 is 12 residues long. DNA for the CDR3: TGTGCCAGCTCTAGCGGGTTAAACATTCAGTACTTC. Its protein is CASSSGLNIQYF.